This T cell receptor (beta chain) was documented in a study of T cell clones after liver transplantation. Study context: Third-party-reactive TCRbeta sequences from pre-transplant mixed lymphocyte reactions served as antigen-independent comparators.

This clone is a singleton in its sample. CDR1 and CDR2 from the germline V gene are MDHEN and SYDVKM. The CDR3 spans 15 residues. V was trimmed by 3 bases and J by 4 bases, leaving 16 bases between them. Profiling relied on immunoSEQ multiplex PCR, and the TCRdb table lists in-frame clones only, not all of them. The sample carries about 120,000 clones, 90% recorded once. The material was CD4+ T cells from blood, obtained 12 months after liver transplant. The V gene is TRBV28, the J gene TRBJ2-7; tentatively, D is TRBD2 (7 bases). The clonotype originates from a human patient who received a liver transplant. The T cells may come from the graft donor. CDR3 coding DNA: TGTGCCAGCAGTTTCTATCTAGAGGGGGGGTACGAGCAGTACTTC. It codes for CASSFYLEGGYEQYF. Full variable domain (outside the CDR3, taken from reference TRBV28 and TRBJ2-7): DVKVTQSSRYLVKRTGEKVFLECVQDMDHENMFWYRQDPGLGLRLIYFSYDVKMKEKGDIPEGYSVSREKKERFSLILESASTNQTSMYLCASSFYLEGGYEQYFGPGTRLTVT.